These T cell receptor beta chains were read from a single sample in a study of blood T cell repertoires in COVID-19. Generated by immunoSEQ multiplex PCR, the TCRdb table keeps only in-frame clones and is missing some. Among about 120,000 clones, roughly 90% were seen once, and the ten largest hold about 8%. Sequenced input: peripheral blood. The receptors were sampled from a human donor in a cohort sampled during active COVID-19. Each CDR3 is given with its conserved first and last residue. D genes are given only for firm matches. Clone size is shown for a subset of rows, as once, few, many or a class of expanded clone.

D gene	V gene	clone size	J gene	CDR3 DNA	CDR3 protein
TRBD2	TRBV6-5	once	TRBJ2-7	TGTGCCAGCACTAGCGGGGGGGACTCCTACGAGCAGTACTTC	CASTSGGDSYEQYF
.	TRBV9	.	TRBJ2-5	TGTGCCAGCAGCAGATTTCAGGAGACCCAGTACTTC	CASSRFQETQYF
TRBD2	TRBV5-4	.	TRBJ2-7	TGTGCCAGCAGCCCAAGACTAGCGGGTTCCTACGAGCAGTACTTC	CASSPRLAGSYEQYF
TRBD1	TRBV10-3	.	TRBJ2-1	TGTGCCATCAGTGCCGGGACAGGGGAAAGCAATGAGCAGTTCTTC	CAISAGTGESNEQFF
.	TRBV7-8	.	TRBJ1-1	TGTGCCAGCAGCTCAATAGGGGGGAACACTGAAGCTTTCTTT	CASSSIGGNTEAFF
.	TRBV23-1	few	TRBJ1-1	TGCGCCAGCAGTCCCCTGGAGACGAACACTGAAGCTTTCTTT	CASSPLETNTEAFF
.	TRBV5-1	.	TRBJ2-7	TGCGCCAGCAGCTTGGGTGGCCGACTTGACGAGCAGTACTTC	CASSLGGRLDEQYF
TRBD1	TRBV11-1	.	TRBJ2-4	TGTGCCAGCAGCTTGGGGGGACAGGGCTATGACATTCAGTACTTC	CASSLGGQGYDIQYF
.	TRBV3-1/TRBV3-2	.	TRBJ1-1	TGTGCCAGCAGCCAAGTGACCGGCGGGGCGGCTGAAGCTTTCTTT	CASSQVTGGAAEAFF
.	TRBV2	.	TRBJ2-7	TGTGCCAGCAGTGGTTGGGAGGCCGCCTACGAGCAGTACTTC	CASSGWEAAYEQYF
.	TRBV4-2	.	TRBJ1-2	TGTGCCAGCAGCCAGGGGGCACCCTATGGCTACACCTTC	CASSQGAPYGYTF
TRBD1	TRBV5-1	.	TRBJ2-6	TGCGCCAGCAGCCCCCTACAGGGGTCTGTTGGGGCCAACGTCCTGACTTTC	CASSPLQGSVGANVLTF
.	TRBV12-3/TRBV12-4	.	TRBJ2-7	TGTGCCAGCAGTTTAGATCGGGGTGTATGGCAGTACTTC	CASSLDRGVWQYF
TRBD1	TRBV7-6	.	TRBJ1-6	TGTGCCAGCAGTCTCGGACAGGGAAGTTGGTCACCCCTCCACTTT	CASSLGQGSWSPLHF
TRBD2	TRBV27	.	TRBJ2-7	TGTGCCAGCAGTTCTGGGGGAGGGAGGGCCTACGAGCAGTACTTC	CASSSGGGRAYEQYF
.	TRBV28	few	TRBJ1-5	TGTGCCAGCAGTTTTCCCAGGGGCCGGAATCAGCCCCAGCATTTT	CASSFPRGRNQPQHF
.	TRBV27	.	TRBJ1-1	TGTGCCAGCAGTTTATGGGGGGGAGGCACTGAAGCTTTCTTT	CASSLWGGGTEAFF
TRBD2	TRBV24-1	.	TRBJ2-3	TGTGCCACCAGTCTGGCGGGAGCTAGCACAGATACGCAGTATTTT	CATSLAGASTDTQYF
.	TRBV19	.	TRBJ1-3	TGTGCCAGTAGTATAGGCTCGAGCTCTGGAAACACCATATATTTT	CASSIGSSSGNTIYF
.	TRBV28	.	TRBJ2-2	TGTGCCAGCAGTTGGAGGGTCCCCGGGGAGCTGTTTTTT	CASSWRVPGELFF
TRBD2	TRBV29-1	.	TRBJ2-1	TGCAGCGACCGGACTAGAGGGGCCTACAATGAGCAGTTCTTC	CSDRTRGAYNEQFF
TRBD1	TRBV18	.	TRBJ1-1	TGTGCCAGCTCACCAATCATCAGGGGGCCTACCCCCGGTGGAGCTTTCTTT	CASSPIIRGPTPGGAFF
TRBD1	TRBV5-1	once	TRBJ2-5	TGCGCCAGCAGCTACACCGGGACAGGGGGCATGGAGACCCAGTACTTC	CASSYTGTGGMETQYF
.	TRBV4-2	.	TRBJ2-4	TGTGCCAGCAGCCCAGAGACAGATCGGGCAAACATTCAGTACTTC	CASSPETDRANIQYF
TRBD1	TRBV27	.	TRBJ1-2	TGTGCCAGCAGGGACCCGGGACAGCCCAGCTACACCTTC	CASRDPGQPSYTF
.	TRBV12-3/TRBV12-4	.	TRBJ2-7	TGTGCCAGCAGTTCTACTTCCCTCGAGCAGTACTTC	CASSSTSLEQYF
.	TRBV9	.	TRBJ1-2	TGTGCCAGCAGCGACCGACAGGACTATGGCTACACCTTC	CASSDRQDYGYTF
.	TRBV27	.	TRBJ2-7	TGTGCCAGCAGTCGACCGGGATCCTACGAGCAGTACTTC	CASSRPGSYEQYF
TRBD2	TRBV2	.	TRBJ2-3	TGTGCCAGCAGTGAATCAGGACTAGCGGGCAATACGCAGTATTTT	CASSESGLAGNTQYF
.	TRBV10-3	few	TRBJ1-1	TGTGCCATCAGTGCTCTGGGGCTGGCCACTGAAGCTTTCTTT	CAISALGLATEAFF
.	TRBV6-4	.	TRBJ2-2	TGTGCCAGCAGTCGGGACACCGCGAACACCGGGGAGCTGTTTTTT	CASSRDTANTGELFF
TRBD1	TRBV19	.	TRBJ1-5	TGTGCCAGTAGTACCGGGACAGGGAATCAGCCCCAGCATTTT	CASSTGTGNQPQHF
.	TRBV6-4	.	TRBJ2-7	TGTGCCAGCAATAGGCGGACAGAAAAATCCTACGAGCAGTACTTC	CASNRRTEKSYEQYF
TRBD1	TRBV6-4	.	TRBJ2-6	TGTGCCAGCAGTGGTGGACAGGGGAACCCTGGGGCCAACGTCCTGACTTTC	CASSGGQGNPGANVLTF
TRBD1	TRBV6-5	.	TRBJ2-5	TGTGCCAGCAGTTTTACCGGGACAGTAGAGACCCAGTACTTC	CASSFTGTVETQYF
TRBD1	TRBV19	.	TRBJ1-4	TGTGCCAGTAGTATGGGGACAGCAACTAATGAAAAACTGTTTTTT	CASSMGTATNEKLFF
.	TRBV4-2	.	TRBJ2-1	TGTGCCAGCAGCCAGGGTCCCAGCGGTTCCTACAATGAGCAGTTCTTC	CASSQGPSGSYNEQFF
.	TRBV6-4	.	TRBJ2-4	TGTGCCGGAAACTACTTGGTGCGTGGCAAAAACATTCAGTACTTC	CAGNYLVRGKNIQYF
TRBD1	TRBV7-9	.	TRBJ2-2	TGTGCCAGCACCACGACAGGGACCCTAGCGGAGCTGTTTTTT	CASTTTGTLAELFF
.	TRBV2	.	TRBJ2-7	TGTGCCAGCAGGGGCAGGGACTCCTACGAGCAGTACTTC	CASRGRDSYEQYF
.	TRBV3-1/TRBV3-2	.	TRBJ2-7	TGTGCCAGCAGCCAAGTAGGGGGGAGGGGCTCCTACGAGCAGTACTTC	CASSQVGGRGSYEQYF
TRBD2	TRBV5-1	.	TRBJ2-2	TGCGCCAGCAGCTTAGGACTAGCGGGAAGGGCCGGGGAGCTGTTTTTT	CASSLGLAGRAGELFF